These 9 T cell receptor beta chains originate from one sample sequenced in a study of T cell responses to AZD1222 COVID-19 vaccine. The table came from immunoSEQ multiplex PCR; TCRdb's copy has only in-frame clones and leaves some out. The table has nearly 200,000 clones, approximately 94% seen once. Sequencing was performed on peripheral blood, taken 28 days after the second AZD1222 dose. The source is an adult who received the AZD1222 COVID-19 vaccine.

This chain uses TRBV7-8 with TRBJ2-7; D is possibly TRBD1 or TRBD2 (5 bases each). CDR1 is SGHVS, CDR2 FQNEAQ, per germline. The CDR3 runs to 14 residues. V lost 1 base to trimming and J lost 3 bases, with 10 bases between them. Here the CDR3 DNA reads TGTGCCAGCAGCTTAGGGGGACGGAGCTACGAGCAGTACTTC. This gives the protein CASSLGGRSYEQYF.

The chain carries TRBV9 and TRBJ1-1; a weak D match, TRBD1 (5 bases). This CDR3 region has 15 residues. Per germline, CDR1 SGDLS and CDR2 YYNGEE. V lost 3 bases and J 1 base, leaving 13 bases between the germline ends. CDR3 loop: CASSGRAGGNTEAFF. The CDR3 coding sequence is TGTGCCAGCAGCGGACGAGCGGGGGGGAACACTGAAGCTTTCTTT.

The chain combines TRBV7-2 with TRBJ1-1; a weak D match, TRBD1 (5 bases). CDR1 SGHTA and CDR2 FQGNSA come from the germline V gene. V lost 8 bases and J lost 5, with 9 bases in between. This CDR3 is built from 11 residues. This CDR3 reads CASFRGTEAFF. The CDR3 bases are TGTGCCAGCTTTCGGGGGACTGAAGCTTTCTTT.

The rearrangement joins TRBV7-2 to TRBJ2-3, with no clear D. CDR1 is SGHTA and CDR2 is FQGNSA in the germline V gene. The V end was cut by 0 bases, the J end by 10 bases, with 11 bases between. This CDR3 has 13 residues. For the CDR3, the DNA is TGTGCCAGCAGCTTAGCCCCCCAAGCCCCGCAGTATTTT. The encoded protein is CASSLAPQAPQYF.

In its sample, this clone was seen once. The genes are TRBV28 and TRBJ2-1; 8 positions agree with TRBD2. The CDR3 runs to 17 residues. The trim removed 4 bases at V and 6 bases at J, leaving 14 bases unmatched. Germline CDR1 is MDHEN and CDR2 is SYDVKM. Here the CDR3 reads CASSSPASGSSRNEQFF. CDR3 bases: TGTGCCAGCAGTTCCCCAGCTAGCGGGTCCTCCCGCAATGAGCAGTTCTTC. Variable domain in full (rest from reference TRBV28 and TRBJ2-1): DVKVTQSSRYLVKRTGEKVFLECVQDMDHENMFWYRQDPGLGLRLIYFSYDVKMKEKGDIPEGYSVSREKKERFSLILESASTNQTSMYLCASSSPASGSSRNEQFFGPGTRLTVL.

V usage is TRBV12-5 and J usage is TRBJ2-1, with 7 nucleotides matching TRBD1. J lost 5 bases, V lost 3 bases, and 7 bases had no gene match. The CDR3 totals 15 residues. The germline V gene encodes CDR1 LGHNT and CDR2 FRNRAP. Here the CDR3 DNA reads TGTGCTAGTGGTTTCGCCGGGACAGCGAACAATGAGCAGTTCTTC. Translation: CASGFAGTANNEQFF. Together with reference TRBV12-5 and TRBJ2-1, the CDR3 gives the full variable domain: DARVTQTPRHKVTEMGQEVTMRCQPILGHNTVFWYRQTMMQGLELLAYFRNRAPLDDSGMPKDRFSAEMPDATLATLKIQPSEPRDSAVYFCASGFAGTANNEQFFGPGTRLTVL.

The V and J genes are TRBV7-9 and TRBJ2-1; no reliable D call. Germline V gene lookup returns CDR1 SEHNR and CDR2 FQNEAQ (reference sequence). Trimming pared 5 bases from V and 5 bases from J, leaving 7 bases between. This CDR3 has 12 residues. The CDR3 DNA sequence: TGTGCCAGCAGCGAACAGAACAATGAGCAGTTCTTC. Its protein product is CASSEQNNEQFF. The full variable domain, its missing parts supplied by reference TRBV7-9 and TRBJ2-1, is DTGVSQNPRHKITKRGQNVTFRCDPISEHNRLYWYRQTLGQGPEFLTYFQNEAQLEKSRLLSDRFSAERPKGSFSTLEIQRTEQGDSAMYLCASSEQNNEQFFGPGTRLTVL.

This chain links TRBV5-1 with TRBJ2-7, with D tentatively TRBD1 or TRBD2 (5 bases each). Trimming shortened V by 2 bases and J by 5 bases, and 23 bases separated the two germline ends. Germline-derived CDR1 and CDR2 are SGHRS and YFSETQ. The CDR3 sequence is 17 residues long. This CDR3 is CASSFVVTGKGIHEQYF. The CDR3 DNA follows: TGCGCCAGCAGCTTTGTCGTAACCGGGAAGGGGATCCACGAGCAGTACTTC.

The chain carries TRBV28 and TRBJ2-1, with TRBD2 matching 11 bases. This CDR3 has 14 residues. With V trimmed by 3 bases and J by 7 bases, 2 bases remained unmatched. Germline CDR1 and CDR2: MDHEN and SYDVKM. Here the CDR3 DNA reads TGTGCCAGCAGTTTTAGCGGGGGGGCGAATGAGCAGTTCTTC. Amino acids: CASSFSGGANEQFF.